The 18 T cell receptor beta chains below come from one sample, sequenced in a study of cytomegalovirus exposure and HLA in healthy donors. PCR employed 60 Vbeta and 13 Jbeta primers. The method was immunoSEQ multiplex PCR; TCRdb's version includes in-frame clones alone and lacks a portion of them. The sample has 150,000 to 200,000 clones, around 77% seen once. What was sequenced was PBMCs. Receptors were obtained from a man aged 30 to 39 in good health and CMV-seropositive.

In nucleotides, the CDR3 is TGTGCCAGCAGCTTAGTACGGGGAACTCTTAATGAAAAACTGTTTTTT. It encodes CASSLVRGTLNEKLFF. V usage is TRBV7-9 and J usage is TRBJ1-4; D ambiguous. The CDR3 is made up of 16 amino acids. Germline V gene lookup returns CDR1 SEHNR and CDR2 FQNEAQ (reference sequence). Deletions cut 1 base from V and 4 bases from J, with 13 bases between.

The chain links TRBV27 to TRBJ2-7; possibly TRBD2 for D (6 bases). This CDR3 is 12 amino acids long. The V and J ends lost 4 bases and 3 bases respectively, with 7 bases between them. The germline V gene encodes CDR1 MNHEY and CDR2 SMNVEV (reference sequence). The CDR3 coding sequence is TGTGCCAGCAGTTCGACTAGCTACGAGCAGTACTTC. Translation: CASSSTSYEQYF.

DNA for the CDR3: TGTGCCAGCTGGGGCAGGTTCCCCTATGGCTACACCTTC. It codes for CASWGRFPYGYTF. J is TRBJ1-2 and V is TRBV6-5; possibly TRBD1 for D (5 bases). V was cut by 8 bases and J by 4 bases, with 14 bases left in between. The CDR3 spans 13 residues. Germline V gives CDR1 MNHEY, CDR2 SVGAGI.

The chain uses TRBV27 and TRBJ2-2; 9 positions match TRBD2. The CDR3 has 15 amino acids. Looked up from germline, CDR1 is MNHEY and CDR2 is SMNVEV (reference sequence). Unmatched junction bases numbered 9, after V lost 7 bases and J lost 6 bases. The CDR3 is CASTPGLAWSGELFF. In nucleotides, the CDR3 is TGTGCCAGCACCCCGGGACTAGCCTGGTCCGGGGAGCTGTTTTTT.

The chain employs TRBV27 and TRBJ2-7, with 12 bases fitting TRBD1. The CDR3 totals 17 residues. Germline CDR1 reads MNHEY; CDR2 reads SMNVEV (reference sequence). V was pared by 1 base and J by 1 base, with 5 bases of the junction left unmatched. CDR3 sequence reads: CASSLWGTGGISYEQYF. CDR3 DNA sequence: TGTGCCAGCAGTTTATGGGGGACAGGGGGCATTTCCTACGAGCAGTACTTC.

This chain links TRBV27 with TRBJ2-7; tentatively, D is TRBD1 (5 bases). Germline CDR1 MNHEY, CDR2 SMNVEV (reference sequence). Deletions cut 4 bases from V and 0 bases from J, with 13 bases between. The CDR3 length is 15 residues. The CDR3 protein is CASSWRWGGSYEQYF. The CDR3 DNA sequence: TGTGCCAGCAGTTGGAGATGGGGCGGCTCCTACGAGCAGTACTTC.

The chain carries TRBV5-5 and TRBJ1-1; TRBD1 agrees at 7 bases. This CDR3 has 12 residues. V shed 4 bases, J shed 4 bases, and the junction held 1 base outside the gene matches. Germline values: CDR1 SGHKS, CDR2 YYEKEE (reference sequence). The CDR3 here is CASSPGGTEAFF. The CDR3 DNA reads as TGTGCCAGCAGCCCAGGGGGCACTGAAGCTTTCTTT.

This chain uses TRBV28 with TRBJ1-4; TRBD1 aligns across 7 bases. This CDR3 region has 14 residues. Germline-derived CDR1 and CDR2 are MDHEN and SYDVKM. J was trimmed by 5 bases and V by 5 bases; bases with no gene match: 5. The CDR3 nucleotides are TGTGCCAGCAGTAGGGGGCAGGGGAATGAAAAACTGTTTTTT. Translation: CASSRGQGNEKLFF.

The chain couples TRBV7-9 to TRBJ2-2; possible D gene TRBD1, 6 bases. Germline-derived CDR1 and CDR2 are SEHNR and FQNEAQ (reference sequence). The V and J ends lost 7 bases and 7 bases respectively, with 19 bases between them. The CDR3 runs 15 residues. CDR3 DNA sequence: TGTGCCAGCACCCTGAAAGCACAGGGAGACGGGGAGCTGTTTTTT. Protein: CASTLKAQGDGELFF.

This chain connects TRBV18 to TRBJ2-7; 8 bases align to TRBD1. The CDR3 extends over 16 amino acids. Per the germline V gene, CDR1 is KGHSH and CDR2 is LQKENI. J lost 3 bases, V lost 2 bases, and 9 bases had no gene match. CDR3 residues: CASSPWDRTDFYEQYF. For the CDR3, the DNA is TGTGCCAGCTCACCATGGGACAGGACCGATTTCTACGAGCAGTACTTC.

The V gene is TRBV6-5, the J gene TRBJ1-5; 8 bases line up with TRBD1. V shed 0 bases and J 8 bases; nucleotides not matched to a gene: 6. Germline-derived CDR1 and CDR2 are MNHEY and SVGAGI. The CDR3 has 15 amino acids. The chain's CDR3 is CASSYSAGGLEPQHF. Written as DNA, the CDR3 is TGTGCCAGCAGTTACTCCGCAGGGGGCTTGGAGCCCCAGCATTTT.

This rearrangement joins TRBV5-5 to TRBJ2-3; 9 bases are a match to TRBD2. The CDR3 has 18 amino acids. CDR1 SGHKS and CDR2 YYEKEE come from the germline V gene (reference sequence). V shed 4 bases, J shed 1 base, and the junction held 13 bases outside the gene matches. The DNA of the CDR3 is TGTGCCAGCAGCATGGACAGCGGAGCGGGGGGACGCACAGATACGCAGTATTTT. It specifies CASSMDSGAGGRTDTQYF. The complete variable domain, with remaining parts taken from reference TRBV5-5 and TRBJ2-3, reads DAGVTQSPTHLIKTRGQQVTLRCSPISGHKSVSWYQQVLGQGPQFIFQYYEKEERGRGNFPDRFSARQFPNYSSELNVNALLLGDSALYLCASSMDSGAGGRTDTQYFGPGTRLTVL.

This clone turned up a few times. The rearrangement links TRBV5-1 to TRBJ1-5; 7 bases line up with TRBD1. V lost 4 bases to trimming and J lost 3 bases; unmatched junction nucleotides: 4. The CDR3 sequence is 14 residues long. Germline V lookup: CDR1 SGHRS, CDR2 YFSETQ. The CDR3 DNA is TGCGCCAGCAGCGTGACAGGGAACAATCAGCCCCAGCATTTT. This encodes CASSVTGNNQPQHF.

V is TRBV5-6 and J is TRBJ1-6; 8 bases line up with TRBD1. The J segment lost 0 bases and the V segment lost 4 bases, leaving 9 bases of the junction unmatched. The CDR3 spans 18 residues. Germline-derived CDR1 and CDR2 are SGHDT and YYEEEE. The CDR3, as DNA: TGTGCCAGCAGCCCTTACCGTGGACAGGGCTCCTATAATTCACCCCTCCACTTT. As protein: CASSPYRGQGSYNSPLHF.

The rearrangement uses TRBV13 and TRBJ2-2; 8 nucleotides align to TRBD1. Germline V gene lookup returns CDR1 PRHDT and CDR2 FYEKMQ (reference sequence). V shed 6 bases, J shed 2 bases, and the junction held 8 bases outside the gene matches. CDR3 size: 16 residues. The DNA of the CDR3 is TGTGCCAGCAGTTATTCCGGGACAGGTAACACCGGGGAGCTGTTTTTT. It is translated as CASSYSGTGNTGELFF.

The V gene is TRBV10-3, the J gene TRBJ2-3; D gene unclear. The CDR3 runs to 13 residues. Trimming took 2 bases from V and 2 from J, leaving 5 bases between them. Germline V CDR1 and CDR2: ENHRY, SYGVKD. CDR3 residues: CAISEPNTDTQYF. CDR3 in DNA: TGTGCCATCAGTGAGCCCAACACAGATACGCAGTATTTT.

This clone showed up just once. The V and J genes are TRBV11-2 and TRBJ1-1; 9 bases are a match to TRBD1. The germline V gene encodes CDR1 SGHAT and CDR2 FQNNGV. V lost 1 base, J lost 6 bases, and 6 bases stayed unmatched. The CDR3 spans 15 residues. This CDR3 reads CASSLGQGDHPEAFF. In nucleotides, the CDR3 is TGTGCCAGCAGCTTAGGACAGGGGGATCACCCTGAAGCTTTCTTT.

The count of this clone is one. The rearrangement links TRBV9 to TRBJ2-7; 9 bases fit TRBD2. Per the germline V gene, CDR1 is SGDLS and CDR2 is YYNGEE. Trimming removed 0 bases from V and 3 bases from J; junction bases left unmatched: 13. The CDR3 is 18 amino acids. CDR3 nucleotide sequence: TGTGCCAGCAGCGTAGGACAGGAGACTGGACTAGCGATCTACGAGCAGTACTTC. The encoded protein is CASSVGQETGLAIYEQYF.